This T cell receptor (beta chain) derives from a study of blood T cell repertoires in COVID-19. Sequencing used immunoSEQ multiplex PCR; TCRdb keeps in-frame clones, though not all of them. The sample lists under 200,000 clones; 74% were seen once. The J segment lost 9 bases and the V segment lost 7 bases, leaving 10 bases of the junction unmatched. Germline V gives CDR1 MDHEN, CDR2 SYDVKM. This CDR3 spans 14 amino acids. This clone was detected a few times. This receptor was obtained from a woman older than 75 with acute or convalescent COVID-19. The V call is TRBV28, the J call TRBJ2-1; 9 bases are a match to TRBD2. The sequenced sample consisted of peripheral blood. In DNA form, the CDR3 reads TGTGCCAGCAAAGCTGGGACTAGCAGGGGTGAGCAGTTCTTC. Amino acid sequence: CASKAGTSRGEQFF.